This T cell receptor (beta chain) is from a study of CD8+CD57+ T cells in acquired aplastic anemia. Germline V gene sequence: CDR1 SGHRS, CDR2 YFSETQ. V lost 4 bases, J lost 3 bases, and 13 bases lay in between. The length of the CDR3 is 14 residues. CDR3 and TCR beta VDJ profiling relied on genomic DNA as the template. TCRdb called the reads again in MiXCR, with one record for every CDR3 protein. The sample records about 160,000 distinct CDR3 sequences, less than 60% being singletons. In its sample, this clonotype was seen many times. Patients selected for sequencing had displayed CD8+CD57+ cell expansion by flow cytometry.

This TCR was sampled from a human donor with aplastic anemia. The rearrangement uses TRBV5-1 and TRBJ1-2, with D possibly being TRBD1 (6 bases). Sequencing input: sorted CD4+, CD8+, or CD8+CD57+ T cells (not recorded which) from PBMCs. The CDR3 protein is CASSLDQGYYGYTF. The CDR3 DNA reads TGCGCCAGCAGCCTGGATCAGGGGTACTATGGCTACACCTTC.